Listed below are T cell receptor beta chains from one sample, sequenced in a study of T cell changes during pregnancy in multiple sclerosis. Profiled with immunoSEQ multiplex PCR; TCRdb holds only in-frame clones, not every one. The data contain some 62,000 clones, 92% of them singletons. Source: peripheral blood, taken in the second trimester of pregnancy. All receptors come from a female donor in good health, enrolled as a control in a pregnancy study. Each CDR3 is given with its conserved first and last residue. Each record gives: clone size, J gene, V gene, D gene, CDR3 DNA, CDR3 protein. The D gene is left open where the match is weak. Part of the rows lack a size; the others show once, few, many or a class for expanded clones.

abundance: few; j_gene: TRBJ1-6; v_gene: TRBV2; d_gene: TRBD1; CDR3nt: TGTGCCAGCAGTGTGACAGGGTTCATCCCCCTCCACTTT; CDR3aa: CASSVTGFIPLHF
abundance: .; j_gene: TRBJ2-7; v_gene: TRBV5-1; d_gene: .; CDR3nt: TGCGCCAGCAGCTTAGAGGGGGTGGGCTCCTACGAGCAGTACTTC; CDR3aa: CASSLEGVGSYEQYF
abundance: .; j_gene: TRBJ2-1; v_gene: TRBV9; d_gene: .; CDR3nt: TGTGCCAGCAGCGAGGACAGCGACTTATCCTACAATGAGCAGTTCTTC; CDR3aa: CASSEDSDLSYNEQFF
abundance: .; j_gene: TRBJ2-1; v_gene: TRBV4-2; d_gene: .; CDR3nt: TGTGCCAGCAGCCAAGCTCTCCGGTCGGTCAATGAGCAGTTCTTC; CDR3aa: CASSQALRSVNEQFF
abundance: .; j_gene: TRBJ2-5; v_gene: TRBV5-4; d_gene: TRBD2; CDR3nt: TGTGCCAGCAGCTTGGGAACTAGCGGGGGCCAAGAGACCCAGTACTTC; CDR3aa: CASSLGTSGGQETQYF
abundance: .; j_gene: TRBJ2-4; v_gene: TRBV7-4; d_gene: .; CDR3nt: TGTGCCAGCAGCGACCGGGACACCAAAAACATTCAGTACTTC; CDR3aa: CASSDRDTKNIQYF
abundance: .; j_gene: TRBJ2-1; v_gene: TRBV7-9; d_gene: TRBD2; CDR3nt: TGTGCCAGCAGCTCCCCAGGAGCGGGGGGGGGCAATGAGCAGTTCTTC; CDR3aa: CASSSPGAGGGNEQFF
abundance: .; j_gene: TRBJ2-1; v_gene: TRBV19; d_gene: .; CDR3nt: TGTGCCAGTAGTACCTCCCACATCAATGAGCAGTTCTTC; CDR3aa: CASSTSHINEQFF
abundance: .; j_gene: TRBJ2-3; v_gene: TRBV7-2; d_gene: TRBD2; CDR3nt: TGTGCCAGCAGCTTTAGCGGGAGGGGCACAGATACGCAGTATTTT; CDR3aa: CASSFSGRGTDTQYF
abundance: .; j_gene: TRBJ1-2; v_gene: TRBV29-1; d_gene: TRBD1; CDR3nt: TGCAGCGTATCAGGACAGGGGAACTATGGCTACACCTTC; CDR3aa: CSVSGQGNYGYTF
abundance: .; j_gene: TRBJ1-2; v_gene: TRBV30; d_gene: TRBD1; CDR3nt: TGTGCCTGGAGTGACTGGACAGGGGGCAACTATGGCTACACCTTC; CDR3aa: CAWSDWTGGNYGYTF
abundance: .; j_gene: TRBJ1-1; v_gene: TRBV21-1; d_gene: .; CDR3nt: TGTGCCAGCAGCAAAGCTTACCGACAGGGATCTGCCTTCCCTTTCTTT; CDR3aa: CASSKAYRQGSAFPFF
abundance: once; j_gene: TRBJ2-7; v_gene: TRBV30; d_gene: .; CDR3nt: TGTGCCCAAGTCCCGGGGGAGTCCTACGAGCAGTACTTC; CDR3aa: CAQVPGESYEQYF
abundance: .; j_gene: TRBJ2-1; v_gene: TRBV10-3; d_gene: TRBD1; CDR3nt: TGTGCCATCAGTGACCCGACAGGGATATCCGATGGAAATTCCAATGAGCAGTTCTTC; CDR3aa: CAISDPTGISDGNSNEQFF
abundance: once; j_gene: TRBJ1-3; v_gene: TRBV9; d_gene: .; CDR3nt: TGTGCCAGCAGCGTAAGCAGGGGAAGTAACACCATATATTTT; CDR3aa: CASSVSRGSNTIYF
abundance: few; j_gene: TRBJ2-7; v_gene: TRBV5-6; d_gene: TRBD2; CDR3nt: TGTGCCAGCAGCTTCCTAGCGGGAGACGGCGAGCAGTACTTC; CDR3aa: CASSFLAGDGEQYF
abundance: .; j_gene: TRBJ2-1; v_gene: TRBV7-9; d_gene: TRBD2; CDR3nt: TGTGCCAGCAGCGAAACTAGCGGGGGGGCTGATGAGCAGTTCTTC; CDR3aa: CASSETSGGADEQFF
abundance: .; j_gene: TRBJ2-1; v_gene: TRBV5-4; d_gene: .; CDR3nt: TGTGCCAGCACCACTGACTCCAGCTCCTACAATGAGCAGTTCTTC; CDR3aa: CASTTDSSSYNEQFF
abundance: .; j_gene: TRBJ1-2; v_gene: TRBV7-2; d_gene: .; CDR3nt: TGTGCCAGCAGCTTATATACGGGGAGAGGCTATGGCTACACCTTC; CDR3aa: CASSLYTGRGYGYTF
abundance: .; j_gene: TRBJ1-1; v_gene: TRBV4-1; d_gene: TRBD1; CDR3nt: TGCGCCAGCAGCCAACCGGGACAGGGGGCTGAAGCTTTCTTT; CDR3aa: CASSQPGQGAEAFF
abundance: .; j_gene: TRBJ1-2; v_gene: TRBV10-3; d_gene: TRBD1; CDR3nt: TGTGCCTCGACCGGGACAGGGGGACCCCGGAACTATGGCTACACCTTC; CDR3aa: CASTGTGGPRNYGYTF
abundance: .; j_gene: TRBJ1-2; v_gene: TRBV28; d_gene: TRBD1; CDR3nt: TGTGCCAGCACCCCAGGGGGCGAGGGGAACTATGGCTACACCTTC; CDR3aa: CASTPGGEGNYGYTF
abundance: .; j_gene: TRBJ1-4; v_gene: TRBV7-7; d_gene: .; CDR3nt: TGTGCTAGCAGCCCGGACCGGGGTACTAATGAAAAACTGTTTTTT; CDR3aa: CASSPDRGTNEKLFF
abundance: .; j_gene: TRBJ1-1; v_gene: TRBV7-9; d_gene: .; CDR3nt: TGTGCCAGCAGCTTACATGAGCGGGCTGAAGCTTTCTTT; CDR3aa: CASSLHERAEAFF
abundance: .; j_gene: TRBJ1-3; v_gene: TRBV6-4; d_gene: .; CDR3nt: TGTGCCAGCAGTGGCAGGGGCCAAAGCTCTGGAAACACCATATATTTT; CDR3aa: CASSGRGQSSGNTIYF
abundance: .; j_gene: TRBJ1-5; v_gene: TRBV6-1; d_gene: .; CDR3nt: TGTGCCAGCAACCGACAGAAAAATAGCAATCAGCCCCAGCATTTT; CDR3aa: CASNRQKNSNQPQHF
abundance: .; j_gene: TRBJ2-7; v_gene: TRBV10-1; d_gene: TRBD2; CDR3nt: TGCGCCAGCAGTGAGTCTTTTCGTAGACTAGCGAATACCTACGAGCAGTACTTC; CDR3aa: CASSESFRRLANTYEQYF
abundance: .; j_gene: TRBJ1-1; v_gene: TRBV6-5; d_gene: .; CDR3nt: TGTGCCAGCAGTTATTCAGGGGCGAGGCCCACTGAAGCTTTCTTT; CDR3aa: CASSYSGARPTEAFF
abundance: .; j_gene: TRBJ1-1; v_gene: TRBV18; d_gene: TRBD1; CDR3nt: TGTGCCAGCTCACCTTTCCGGGACAGGGGGTTGAACACTGAAGCTTTCTTT; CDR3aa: CASSPFRDRGLNTEAFF
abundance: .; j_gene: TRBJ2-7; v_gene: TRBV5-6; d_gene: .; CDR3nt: TGTGCCAGCAGCTTGGGGAGGGGCGGGGTTCGGTCCTACGAGCAGTACTTC; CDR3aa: CASSLGRGGVRSYEQYF
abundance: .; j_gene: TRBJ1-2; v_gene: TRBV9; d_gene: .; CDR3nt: TGTGCCAGCAGCGGCGGGACCGGGACCTACTATGGCTACACCTTC; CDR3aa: CASSGGTGTYYGYTF
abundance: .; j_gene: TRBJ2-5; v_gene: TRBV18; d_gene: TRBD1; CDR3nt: TGTGCCAGCTCACCTCGGACAGGGTGGCAAGAGACCCAGTACTTC; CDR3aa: CASSPRTGWQETQYF
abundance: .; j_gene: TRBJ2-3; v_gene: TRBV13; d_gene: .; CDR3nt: TGTGCCAGCAGCTTAGGTTGGGGAGGCACAGATACGCAGTATTTT; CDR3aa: CASSLGWGGTDTQYF
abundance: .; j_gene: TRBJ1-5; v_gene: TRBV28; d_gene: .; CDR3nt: TGTGCCAGCAGTTGGTCAGTGAATCAGCCCCAGCATTTT; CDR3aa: CASSWSVNQPQHF
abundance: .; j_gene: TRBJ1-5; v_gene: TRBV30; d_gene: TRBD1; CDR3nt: TGTGCCTGGAGTACAGGGGGCAATCAGCCCCAGCATTTT; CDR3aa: CAWSTGGNQPQHF
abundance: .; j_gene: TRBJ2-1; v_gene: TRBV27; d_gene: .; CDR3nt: TGTGCCAGCAGCGTGATACAAGGTGGGTTTCGGGATGAGCAGTTCTTC; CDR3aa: CASSVIQGGFRDEQFF
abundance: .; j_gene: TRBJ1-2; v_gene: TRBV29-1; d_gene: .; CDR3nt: TGCAGCGGGACAAGGGGAGGTGGCTACACCTTC; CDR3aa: CSGTRGGGYTF
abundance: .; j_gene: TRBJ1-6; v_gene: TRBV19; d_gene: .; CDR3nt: TGTGCCAGTAGAACTTCGTCCTATAATTCACCCCTCCACTTT; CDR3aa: CASRTSSYNSPLHF
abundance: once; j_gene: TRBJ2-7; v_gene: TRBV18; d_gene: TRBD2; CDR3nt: TGTGCCAGCTCACCCGACCCGACTAGCGGAGGCTACGAGCAGTACTTC; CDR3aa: CASSPDPTSGGYEQYF
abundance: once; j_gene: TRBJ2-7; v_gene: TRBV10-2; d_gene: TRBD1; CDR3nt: TGCGCCAGCAGGGATGGACAGGGGGCCTACGAGCAGTACTTC; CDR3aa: CASRDGQGAYEQYF
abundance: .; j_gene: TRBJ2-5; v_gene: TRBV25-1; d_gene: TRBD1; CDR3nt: TGTGCCAGCAGTGACCCGGACAGGGTTCGGGCGGAGACCCAGTACTTC; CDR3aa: CASSDPDRVRAETQYF
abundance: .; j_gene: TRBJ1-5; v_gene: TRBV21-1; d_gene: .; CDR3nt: TGTGCCAGCAGTAGACAGGGAACTTTCAGCAATCAGCCCCAGCATTTT; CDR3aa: CASSRQGTFSNQPQHF
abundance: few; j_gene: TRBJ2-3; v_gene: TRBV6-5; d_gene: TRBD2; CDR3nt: TGTGCCAGCAGTTACACAGCGGGGGATACGCAGTATTTT; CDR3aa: CASSYTAGDTQYF
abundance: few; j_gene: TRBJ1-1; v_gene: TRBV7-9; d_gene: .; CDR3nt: TGTGCCAGCAGCTTGACGGGGGACACTGAAGCTTTCTTT; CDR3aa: CASSLTGDTEAFF
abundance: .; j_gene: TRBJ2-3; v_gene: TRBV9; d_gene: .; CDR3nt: TGTGCCAGCAGCGCACGGTCCGAAACAGATACGCAGTATTTT; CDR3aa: CASSARSETDTQYF
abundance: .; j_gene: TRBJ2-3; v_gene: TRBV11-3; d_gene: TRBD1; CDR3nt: TGTGCCAGCAGCTCGCGGACAGGGGGAGATACGCAGTATTTT; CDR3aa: CASSSRTGGDTQYF
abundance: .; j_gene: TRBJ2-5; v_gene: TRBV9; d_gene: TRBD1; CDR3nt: TGTGCCAGCAGCACCGGGACAGGGGGTGGAGAGACCCAGTACTTC; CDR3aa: CASSTGTGGGETQYF
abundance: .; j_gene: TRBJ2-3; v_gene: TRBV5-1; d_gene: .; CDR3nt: TGCGCCAGCAGCTGGGGGTCAGGGGCTTGGGCAGATACGCAGTATTTT; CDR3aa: CASSWGSGAWADTQYF
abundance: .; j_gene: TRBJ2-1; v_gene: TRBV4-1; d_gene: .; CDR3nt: TGCGCCAGCAGCCGACCGGCGTCGGGGGTCTCCTACAATGAGCAGTTCTTC; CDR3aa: CASSRPASGVSYNEQFF
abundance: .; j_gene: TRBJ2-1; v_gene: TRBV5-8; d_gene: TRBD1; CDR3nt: TGTGCCAGCAGCGGATCGTGGGGACAGGGAAACAATGAGCAGTTCTTC; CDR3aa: CASSGSWGQGNNEQFF
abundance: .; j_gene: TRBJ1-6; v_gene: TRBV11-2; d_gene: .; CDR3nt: TGTGCCAGCAGCTTAGGGAGTAAGAATTCACCCCTCCACTTT; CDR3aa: CASSLGSKNSPLHF
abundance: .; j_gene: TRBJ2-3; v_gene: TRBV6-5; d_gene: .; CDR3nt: TGTGCCAGCAGGCCCCCCTGGGGGGGCACAGATACGCAGTATTTT; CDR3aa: CASRPPWGGTDTQYF
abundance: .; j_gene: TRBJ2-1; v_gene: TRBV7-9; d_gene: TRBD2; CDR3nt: TGTGCCAGCAGCTCTCATCGGACTAGCGGGGGAAAGGCGTACAATGAGCAGTTCTTC; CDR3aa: CASSSHRTSGGKAYNEQFF
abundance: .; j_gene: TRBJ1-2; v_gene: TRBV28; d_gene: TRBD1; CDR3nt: TGTGCCAGCCGGACAGGGGGCGCGCAGGGCTACACCTTC; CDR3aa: CASRTGGAQGYTF
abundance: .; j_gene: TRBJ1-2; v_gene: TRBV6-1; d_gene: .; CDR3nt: TGTGCCAGCAGTGTACAGCCTAACTATGGCTACACCTTC; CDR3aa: CASSVQPNYGYTF
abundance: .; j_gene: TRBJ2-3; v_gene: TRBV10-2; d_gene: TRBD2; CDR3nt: TGCGCCAGCAGTGCGGGGGGAGATACGCAGTATTTT; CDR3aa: CASSAGGDTQYF
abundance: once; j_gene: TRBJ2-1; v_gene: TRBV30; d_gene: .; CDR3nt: TGTGCCTGGAGTGCAACGGGTGAGCAGTTCTTC; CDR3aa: CAWSATGEQFF
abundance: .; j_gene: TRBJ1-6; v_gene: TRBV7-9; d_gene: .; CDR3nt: TGTGCCAGCAGCTTAGCGGGCACCCGCTCCTATAATTCACCCCTCCACTTT; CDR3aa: CASSLAGTRSYNSPLHF
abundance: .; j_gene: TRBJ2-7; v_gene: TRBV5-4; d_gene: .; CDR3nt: TGTGCCAGCAGCTTAAAGGGGTCCGGCTACGAGCAGTACTTC; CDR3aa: CASSLKGSGYEQYF